The 4 T cell receptor beta chains below all came from one sample that was sequenced in a study of control samples from healthy donors and cancer patients. Assay used: immunoSEQ multiplex PCR; TCRdb lists only in-frame clones, some missing. This table holds roughly 200,000 clones, approximately 95% found once. Source material: blood. The receptors come from a man aged 18 to 29 in good health.

The rearrangement joins TRBV6-6 to TRBJ2-1; 8 nucleotides match TRBD1. The trim removed 6 bases at V and 2 bases at J, leaving 6 bases unmatched. Germline V CDR1 and CDR2: MNHNY, SVGAGI (reference sequence). The CDR3 is 15 residues long. The CDR3 spells CASRPDRVTYNEQFF. The DNA for the CDR3 is TGTGCCAGCAGACCGGACAGGGTTACCTACAATGAGCAGTTCTTC.

The chain links TRBV6-5 to TRBJ1-4; no clear D gene. Trimming cost V 10 bases and J 0 bases, with 9 bases left between them. The CDR3 extends over 13 amino acids. From germline, CDR1 is MNHEY and CDR2 SVGAGI. The CDR3 sequence is CATRVSTNEKLFF. In nucleotides, the CDR3 is TGTGCCACTAGGGTTTCAACTAATGAAAAACTGTTTTTT.

The V and J genes are TRBV9 and TRBJ2-3; a weak D match, TRBD2 (7 bases). The ends were cut back, 0 bases at V and 4 bases at J, with 18 bases in the middle. Germline V gene data show CDR1 as SGDLS and CDR2 as YYNGEE. This CDR3 has 17 amino acids. Here the CDR3 DNA reads TGTGCCAGCAGCGTAGCTACAGGGAGGGGGGGCGCAGATACGCAGTATTTT. This translates into CASSVATGRGGADTQYF.

The rearrangement joins TRBV18 to TRBJ1-3; D gene uncertain. This CDR3 has 16 amino acids. V lost 4 bases and J lost 0, with 13 bases in between. Germline CDR1 is KGHSH and CDR2 is LQKENI. CDR3 loop: CASSLLTGISGNTIYF. The CDR3 DNA sequence: TGTGCCAGCTCACTTCTGACCGGGATCTCTGGAAACACCATATATTTT.